Included here is one T cell receptor (beta chain) sequence, with context. No antigen is known for it. The data belong to a study of post-analysis software for immune sequencing data. Germline V gene data show CDR1 as SGHTA and CDR2 as FQGNSA. Trimming shortened V by 5 bases and J by 4 bases, and 18 bases separated the two germline ends. The CDR3 runs to 15 residues. Built from TCR beta cDNA, the libraries had unique molecular identifiers in them. T cells numbering about 0.9 to 10 million yielded cDNA molecules that totaled some 500,000. TCRdb ran MiXCR on the PCR reads and lists one entry per CDR3 protein. The data contain a few hundred thousand distinct CDR3 sequences, less than 40% of them singletons. Study-level results: Strong co-clustering by F measure was seen for same-batch samples. TRBV segments more frequent in patients than in controls numbered about five and included TRBV5-6, TRBV5-1 and TRBV20-1.

Sequencing was done on a sample of blood. The chain employs TRBV7-2 and TRBJ2-7; D is perhaps TRBD2 (7 bases). The TCR comes from a girl aged 10 to 17 with multiple sclerosis. This CDR3 reads CASSPGRGGAYEQYF. CDR3 coding DNA: TGTGCCAGCAGCCCCGGAAGGGGGGGGGCTTACGAGCAGTACTTC.